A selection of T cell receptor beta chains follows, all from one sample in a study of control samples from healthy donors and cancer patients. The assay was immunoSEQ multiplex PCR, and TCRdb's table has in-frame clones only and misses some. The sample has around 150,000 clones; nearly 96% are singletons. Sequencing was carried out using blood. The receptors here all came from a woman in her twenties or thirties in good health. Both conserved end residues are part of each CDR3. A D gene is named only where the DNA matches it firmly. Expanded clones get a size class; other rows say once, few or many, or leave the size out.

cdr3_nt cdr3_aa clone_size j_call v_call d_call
TGTGCCAGCAGCTTAGTTCGGATCGCGAACACCGGGGAGCTGTTTTTT CASSLVRIANTGELFF - TRBJ2-2 TRBV7-2 -
TGTGCCAGCAGTTACTCGGTGAGCTCCTACGAGCAGTACTTC CASSYSVSSYEQYF - TRBJ2-7 TRBV6-5 -
TGTGCCAGCAGCTCCTGGACAGGGGAGTTGAATACGCAGTATTTT CASSSWTGELNTQYF - TRBJ2-3 TRBV7-9 TRBD1
TGTGCCAGCTCCTTAGCGGGGTCTAACTATGGCTACACCTTC CASSLAGSNYGYTF - TRBJ1-2 TRBV7-8 -
TGTGCCAGCAGCGGGCATGGCTACACCTTC CASSGHGYTF - TRBJ1-2 TRBV6-4 -
TGTGCCAGCAGGCTGGGGGGTACTAACTATGGCTACACCTTC CASRLGGTNYGYTF once TRBJ1-2 TRBV28 -
TGCGCCAGCAGTGGGGACAGGGGGCCCAATCAGCCCCAGCATTTT CASSGDRGPNQPQHF few TRBJ1-5 TRBV5-1 TRBD1
TGTGCCAGCAGCTTAACAGGGGGGTACGAGCAGTACTTC CASSLTGGYEQYF - TRBJ2-7 TRBV7-9 TRBD1
TGTGCCAGTCTAGCCACCCGAGGGGTAGGATTGCAAGCAACTAATGAAAAACTGTTTTTT CASLATRGVGLQATNEKLFF - TRBJ1-4 TRBV7-8 -
TGCGCCAGCAGCCAAAGTGACAATAGCAATCAGCCCCAGCATTTT CASSQSDNSNQPQHF - TRBJ1-5 TRBV4-1 -
TGTGCCAGCAGTAAAACAGAGAACACTGAAGCTTTCTTT CASSKTENTEAFF few TRBJ1-1 TRBV6-5 -
TGCGCCAGCAGCCGGGTCGGGTACGAGCAGTTCTTC CASSRVGYEQFF - TRBJ2-1 TRBV5-1 -
TGTGCCATACGGAGGAGGACAGATAACACTGAAGCTTTCTTT CAIRRRTDNTEAFF - TRBJ1-1 TRBV10-3 -
TGTGCCAGCAGCCCTTCTGGGACGACCTACGAGCAGTACTTC CASSPSGTTYEQYF - TRBJ2-7 TRBV9 -
TGTGCCAGCAGAGCTAGCGGGAGGCAGTTCTTC CASRASGRQFF - TRBJ2-1 TRBV2 TRBD2
TGTGCCAGCAGTCCCCCAGCGGGGGGAACCTACGAGCAGTACTTC CASSPPAGGTYEQYF - TRBJ2-7 TRBV6-5 TRBD2
TGTGCCAGTCAGGACACTCAGAACACTGAAGCTTTCTTT CASQDTQNTEAFF - TRBJ1-1 TRBV19 -
TGTGCCAGCAGCACAGGACTAGCGGGCCCCTACGAGCAGTACTTC CASSTGLAGPYEQYF - TRBJ2-7 TRBV11-2 TRBD2
TGTGCCAGCTCACCATTACCGGGACAGTTTGCAACTAATGAAAAACTGTTTTTT CASSPLPGQFATNEKLFF - TRBJ1-4 TRBV18 TRBD1
TGTGCCAGTAGTTCGAGGGGGGATGAGCAGTTCTTC CASSSRGDEQFF - TRBJ2-1 TRBV19 -
TGTGCCATCAGTGAGACCAGACAGCTCATTAATGAAAAACTGTTTTTT CAISETRQLINEKLFF - TRBJ1-4 TRBV10-3 -
TGCGCCAGCAGCTTAAATCAGGGTTTGAACACTGAAGCTTTCTTT CASSLNQGLNTEAFF - TRBJ1-1 TRBV5-1 -
TGTGCCAGCAGAACACAGGGCCCCGGGAGCAATCAGCCCCAGCATTTT CASRTQGPGSNQPQHF - TRBJ1-5 TRBV28 -
TGTGCCAGCAGTGGAGGACTATGGAATGAAAAACTGTTTTTT CASSGGLWNEKLFF - TRBJ1-4 TRBV6-2/TRBV6-3 -
TGTGCCTGTTCGCCCGTCCAAGAGACCCAGTACTTC CACSPVQETQYF - TRBJ2-5 TRBV21-1 -
TGTGCCACCAGCAGAGATCGGGCCGGGGGGCATGAGACCCAGTACTTC CATSRDRAGGHETQYF - TRBJ2-5 TRBV15 -
TGTGCCAGCAGTTACAGGGGGGAAGAAGCTTTCTTT CASSYRGEEAFF - TRBJ1-1 TRBV6-6 -
TGTGCCAGCAGTTTGCGGGATAAGTACGAGCAGTACTTC CASSLRDKYEQYF - TRBJ2-7 TRBV12-3/TRBV12-4 -